The text below deals with one T cell receptor beta chain. Which antigen it targets is not known. Per-base qualities were not stored, and no clone one base away is much larger. Libraries were prepared through PCR. TCRdb names Illumina HiSeq 2000 as the instrument used. Using fastp trimming at Q25 and MiXCR clonotype assembly, TCRdb reanalyzed the public sequencing data and kept in-frame beta chains. All rows with the same CDR3 protein become a single entry with the most common DNA and genes. The sample yields approximately 21,000 distinct CDR3 sequences; approximately 38% were counted once. The ten largest clonotypes hold 30% to 45% of the sample. The CDR3 spans 11 residues, from the cysteine through the phenylalanine. Just the 33-base CDR3 DNA is kept, in frame starting at base 1. CDR1 and CDR2 are drawn from the germline V gene (reference sequence): DFQATT, SNEGSKA. The trim is 1 base for V and 7 bases for J, with a gap of 7 bases between the germline ends.

This sample was included in a study of tumor-infiltrating lymphocytes in oesophageal squamous cell carcinoma (dated by TCRdb to between 2015 and 2016). The chain uses TRBV20-1 and TRBJ1-2; the D gene remains uncertain. This receptor was identified in a male donor with esophageal squamous cell carcinoma. Sample: esophageal tumor tissue. DNA sequence: TGCAGTGCTAGAGTGTCTAGTGGCTACACCTTC. It specifies CSARVSSGYTF.